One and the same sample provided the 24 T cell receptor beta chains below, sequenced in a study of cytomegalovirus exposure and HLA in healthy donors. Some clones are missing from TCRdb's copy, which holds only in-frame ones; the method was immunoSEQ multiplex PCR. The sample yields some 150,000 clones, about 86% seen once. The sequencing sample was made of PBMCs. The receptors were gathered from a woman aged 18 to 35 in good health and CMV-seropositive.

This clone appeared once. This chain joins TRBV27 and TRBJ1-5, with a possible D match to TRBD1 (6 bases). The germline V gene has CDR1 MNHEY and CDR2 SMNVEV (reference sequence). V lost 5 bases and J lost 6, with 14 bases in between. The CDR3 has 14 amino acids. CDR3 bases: TGTGCCAGCAGTCCTCTGACAGGTATTCAGCCCCAGCATTTT. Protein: CASSPLTGIQPQHF.

DNA of the CDR3: TGTGCCAGCAGGCGGACTAGCGCGCGCACAGATACGCAGTATTTT. Amino acid sequence: CASRRTSARTDTQYF. The genes are TRBV6-1 and TRBJ2-3; TRBD2 aligns across 9 bases. J was trimmed by 1 base and V by 6 bases; bases with no gene match: 5. The CDR3 length is 15 residues. The germline V gene has CDR1 MNHNS and CDR2 SASEGT.

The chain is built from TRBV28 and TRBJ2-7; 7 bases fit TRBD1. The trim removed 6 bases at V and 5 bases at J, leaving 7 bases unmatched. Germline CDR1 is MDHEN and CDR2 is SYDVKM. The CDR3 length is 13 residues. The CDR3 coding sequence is TGTGCCAGCAGGCGACAGGGTAATCACGAGCAGTACTTC. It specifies CASRRQGNHEQYF.

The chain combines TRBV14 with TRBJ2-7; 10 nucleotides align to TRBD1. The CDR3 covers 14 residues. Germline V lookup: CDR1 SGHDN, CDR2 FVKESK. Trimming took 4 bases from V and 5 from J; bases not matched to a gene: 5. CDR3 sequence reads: CASSLGQGFHEQYF. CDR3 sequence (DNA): TGTGCCAGCAGCCTGGGACAGGGGTTCCACGAGCAGTACTTC.

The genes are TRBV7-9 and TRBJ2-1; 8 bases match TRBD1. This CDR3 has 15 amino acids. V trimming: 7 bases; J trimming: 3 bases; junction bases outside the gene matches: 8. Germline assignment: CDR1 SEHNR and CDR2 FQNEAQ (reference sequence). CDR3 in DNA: TGTGCCAGCACCCCCCGACAGGGGATCTACAATGAGCAGTTCTTC. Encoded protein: CASTPRQGIYNEQFF.

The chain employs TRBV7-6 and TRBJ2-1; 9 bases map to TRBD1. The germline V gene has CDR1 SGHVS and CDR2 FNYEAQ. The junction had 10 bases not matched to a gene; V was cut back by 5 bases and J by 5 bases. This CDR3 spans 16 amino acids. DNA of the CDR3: TGTGCCAGCAGCGGCGTCCGGGACAGGGTCCACAATGAGCAGTTCTTC. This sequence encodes CASSGVRDRVHNEQFF.

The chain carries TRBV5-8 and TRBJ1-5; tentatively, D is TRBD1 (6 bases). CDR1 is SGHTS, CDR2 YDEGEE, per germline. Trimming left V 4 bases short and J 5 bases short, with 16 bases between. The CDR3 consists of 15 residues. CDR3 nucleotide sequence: TGTGCCAGCAGCCCAGGGACAACTTCGTATCAGCCCCAGCATTTT. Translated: CASSPGTTSYQPQHF.

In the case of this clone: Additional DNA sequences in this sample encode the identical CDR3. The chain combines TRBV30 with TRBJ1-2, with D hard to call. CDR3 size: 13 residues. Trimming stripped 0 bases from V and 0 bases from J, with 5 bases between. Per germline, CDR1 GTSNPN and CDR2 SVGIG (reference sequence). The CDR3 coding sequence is TGTGCCTGGAGTGTCAGCGCTAACTATGGCTACACCTTC. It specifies CAWSVSANYGYTF.

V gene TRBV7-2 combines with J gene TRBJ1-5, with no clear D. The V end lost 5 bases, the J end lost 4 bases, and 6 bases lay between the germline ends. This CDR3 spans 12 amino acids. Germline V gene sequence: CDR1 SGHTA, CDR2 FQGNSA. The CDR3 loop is CASSHRNQPQHF. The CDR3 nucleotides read TGTGCCAGCAGCCATCGGAATCAGCCCCAGCATTTT.

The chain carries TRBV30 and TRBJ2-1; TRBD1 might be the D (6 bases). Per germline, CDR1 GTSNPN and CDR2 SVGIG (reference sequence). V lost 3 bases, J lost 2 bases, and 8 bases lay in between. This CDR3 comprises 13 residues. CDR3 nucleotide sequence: TGTGCCTGGAGGCAGGGGACCTACAATGAGCAGTTCTTC. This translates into CAWRQGTYNEQFF.

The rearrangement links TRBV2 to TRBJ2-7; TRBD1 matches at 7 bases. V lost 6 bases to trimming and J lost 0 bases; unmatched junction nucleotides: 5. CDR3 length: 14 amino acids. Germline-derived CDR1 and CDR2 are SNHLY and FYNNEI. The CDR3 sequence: CASRSTGPSYEQYF. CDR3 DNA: TGTGCCAGCAGGTCGACAGGGCCCTCCTACGAGCAGTACTTC.

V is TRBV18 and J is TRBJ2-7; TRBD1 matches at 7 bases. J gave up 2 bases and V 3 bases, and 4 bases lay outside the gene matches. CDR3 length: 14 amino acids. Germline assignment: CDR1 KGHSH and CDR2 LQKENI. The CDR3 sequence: CASSPPGQPYEQYF. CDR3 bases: TGTGCCAGCTCACCGCCGGGACAGCCCTACGAGCAGTACTTC.

The CDR3 bases are TGTGCCAGCAGCGTAGGCGTGTCGCCCTACGAGCAGTACTTC. Translated: CASSVGVSPYEQYF. The chain employs TRBV9 and TRBJ2-7; D is undetermined. The CDR3 totals 14 residues. V shed 0 bases and J shed 2 bases, with 9 bases lying between them. Germline V gene data show CDR1 as SGDLS and CDR2 as YYNGEE.

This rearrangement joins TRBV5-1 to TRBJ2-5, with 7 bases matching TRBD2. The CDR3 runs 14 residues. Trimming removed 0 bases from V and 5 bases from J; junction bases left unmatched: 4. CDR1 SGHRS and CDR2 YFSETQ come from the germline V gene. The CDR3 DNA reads TGCGCCAGCAGCTTGGCCCGGGGAGGGGAGACCCAGTACTTC. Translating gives CASSLARGGETQYF.

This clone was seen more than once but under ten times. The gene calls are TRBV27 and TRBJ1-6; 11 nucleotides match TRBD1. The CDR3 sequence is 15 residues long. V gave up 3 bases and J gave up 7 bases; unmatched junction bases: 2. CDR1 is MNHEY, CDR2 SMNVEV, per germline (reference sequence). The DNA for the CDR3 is TGTGCCAGCAGTTTCGGGACAGGGGGGAATTCACCCCTCCACTTT. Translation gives CASSFGTGGNSPLHF.

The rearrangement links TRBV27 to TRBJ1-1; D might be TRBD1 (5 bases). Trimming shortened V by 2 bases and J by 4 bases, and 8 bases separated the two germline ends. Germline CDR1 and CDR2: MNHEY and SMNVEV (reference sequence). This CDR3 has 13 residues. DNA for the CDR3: TGTGCCAGCAGTTTACGGGGGTCCACTGAAGCTTTCTTT. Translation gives CASSLRGSTEAFF.

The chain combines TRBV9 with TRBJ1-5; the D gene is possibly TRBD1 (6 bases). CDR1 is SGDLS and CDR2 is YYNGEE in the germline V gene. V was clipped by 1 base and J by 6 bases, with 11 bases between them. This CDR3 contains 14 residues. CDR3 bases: TGTGCCAGCAGCGTACAGGGGTCGGGTCAGCCCCAGCATTTT. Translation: CASSVQGSGQPQHF.

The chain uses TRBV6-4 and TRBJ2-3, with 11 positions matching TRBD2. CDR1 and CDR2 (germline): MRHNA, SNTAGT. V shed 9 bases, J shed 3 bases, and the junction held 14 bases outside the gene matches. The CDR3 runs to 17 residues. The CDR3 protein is CARRLAGIVLGTDTQYF. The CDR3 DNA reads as TGTGCCAGGCGACTAGCGGGAATAGTTCTGGGGACAGATACGCAGTATTTT.

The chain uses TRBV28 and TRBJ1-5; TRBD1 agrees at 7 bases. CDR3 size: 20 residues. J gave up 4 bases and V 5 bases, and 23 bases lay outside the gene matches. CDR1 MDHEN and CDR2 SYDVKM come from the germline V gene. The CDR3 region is CASSPQQGTKGVWWNQPQHF. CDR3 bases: TGTGCCAGCAGTCCGCAACAGGGGACGAAAGGGGTTTGGTGGAATCAGCCCCAGCATTTT.

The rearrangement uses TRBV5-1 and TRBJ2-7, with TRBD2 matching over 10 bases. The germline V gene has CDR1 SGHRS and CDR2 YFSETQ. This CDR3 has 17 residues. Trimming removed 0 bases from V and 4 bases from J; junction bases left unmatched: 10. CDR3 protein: CASSLGGLAGAHYEQYF. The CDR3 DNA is TGCGCCAGCAGCTTGGGGGGCCTAGCGGGAGCTCATTACGAGCAGTACTTC.

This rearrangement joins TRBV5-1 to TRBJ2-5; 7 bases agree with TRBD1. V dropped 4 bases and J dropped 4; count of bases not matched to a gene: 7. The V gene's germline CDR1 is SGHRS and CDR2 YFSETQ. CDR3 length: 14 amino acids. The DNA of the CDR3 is TGCGCCAGCAGCCTTCAGGGGGTCGGAGAGACCCAGTACTTC. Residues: CASSLQGVGETQYF. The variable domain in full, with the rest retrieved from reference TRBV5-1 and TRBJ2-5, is KAGVTQTPRYLIKTRGQQVTLSCSPISGHRSVSWYQQTPGQGLQFLFEYFSETQRNKGNFPGRFSGRQFSNSRSEMNVSTLELGDSALYLCASSLQGVGETQYFGPGTRLLVL.

The CDR3 nucleotides are TGTGCCAGCAGTGAACAGGGGGCGAATACTGAAGCTTTCTTT. Its translation: CASSEQGANTEAFF. The rearrangement links TRBV6-1 to TRBJ1-1, with 8 positions matching TRBD1. Germline V gene data show CDR1 as MNHNS and CDR2 as SASEGT. After removal of 2 bases from V and 5 bases from J, the junction contained 4 bases not matched to a gene. The CDR3 length is 14 residues.

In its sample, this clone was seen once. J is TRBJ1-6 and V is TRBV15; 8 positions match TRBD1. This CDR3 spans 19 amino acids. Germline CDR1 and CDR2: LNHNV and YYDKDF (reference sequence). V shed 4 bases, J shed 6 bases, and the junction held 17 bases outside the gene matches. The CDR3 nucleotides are TGTGCCACCAGCATGATAGGGACAGGTGTATTCGTGGCTAATTCACCCCTCCACTTT. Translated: CATSMIGTGVFVANSPLHF.

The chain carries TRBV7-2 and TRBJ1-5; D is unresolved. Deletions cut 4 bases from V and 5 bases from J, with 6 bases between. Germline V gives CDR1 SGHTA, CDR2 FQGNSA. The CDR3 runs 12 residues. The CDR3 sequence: CASSWGDQPQHF. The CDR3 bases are TGTGCCAGCAGCTGGGGAGATCAGCCCCAGCATTTT.